These T cell receptor beta chains were read from a single sample in a study of post-analysis software for immune sequencing data. TCRdb called the PCR reads again in MiXCR, with one record for every CDR3 protein. In the table there are 250,000 to 300,000 distinct CDR3 sequences, 30% to 45% of which are singletons. The sequencing sample was made of blood. These receptors came from a girl aged 10 to 17 with multiple sclerosis. CDR3s include the opening cysteine and the closing phenylalanine or tryptophan.

cdr3_length,v_call,cdr3_aa
13,TRBV14,CASSQEPGRSYTF
15,TRBV20-1,CSALREGFSNQPQHF
12,TRBV10-3,CAITAGSYGYTF
13,TRBV12-3/TRBV12-4,CASRPGPVETQYF
15,TRBV2,CASSETLGQGHGYTF
16,TRBV7-2,CASSLVGTGGYNEQFF
14,TRBV6-1,CASSENGRAYEQYF
16,TRBV5-4,CASSLAGRSGANVLTF
16,TRBV7-3,CASSLKGTSSYNEQYF
12,TRBV12-3/TRBV12-4,CASRGATDTQYF
17,TRBV4-1,CASSQDRGISAYQPQHF
16,TRBV4-2,CASSQLGQGGNYGYTF
15,TRBV4-1,CASSLAPGQAYEQYF
13,TRBV11-2,CASSLLLSYEQYF
12,TRBV7-2,CASSFGAHGYTF
14,TRBV5-1,CASSLLAGEEAQYF
15,TRBV3-1,CASSRAVGPLNEQFF
13,TRBV20-1,CSADRGRPNIQYF
16,TRBV30,CAWSVFLGPHSYEQYF
15,TRBV7-9,CASSPVQGSNQPQHF
14,TRBV3-1,CASLLAGRPNEQFF
15,TRBV5-1,CASRPGGQTNEKLFF
13,TRBV6-5,CASSPRSDYEQYF
11,TRBV6-6,CASSTQGTQYF
15,TRBV20-1,CSAARDRARDQPQHF
14,TRBV12-3/TRBV12-4,CANSLGGNVDTQYF
14,TRBV20-1,CSASSGSSHNEQFF
14,TRBV5-1,CASSYNTVTYEQYF
15,TRBV21-1,CASTITCGYQETQYF
16,TRBV4-2,CASSQTHHPSYNEQFF
16,TRBV7-9,CAAGGLAGVNTDTQYF
15,TRBV14,CASSQGLAGGDIQYF
17,TRBV10-3,CAISDPGDETLNTEAFF
14,TRBV27,CASSFGRGTNEQFF
15,TRBV7-2,CASSLVHSSYNEQFF
16,TRBV10-3,CAISSSGLSSHNEQFF
15,TRBV28,CASRPWTLTGDTQYF
13,TRBV28,CASRIGQVGGYTF